This T cell receptor (beta chain) is from a study of blood T cell repertoires in COVID-19. In the source study's methods: Researchers report that nucleated cell counts were estimated from reference gene primer amplification. Clones were sequenced by immunoSEQ multiplex PCR, and TCRdb holds only the in-frame ones, with some missing. The V and J calls and the clone size are those of that table, but D and trimming were determined from the DNA. The table lists 200,000 to 250,000 clones, around four fifths of them singletons, with 15% in the top ten. Among Cohort 3 donors, those recovered had two negative PCRs, clearance, or symptom resolution. There are 12 residues in the CDR3. CDR1 and CDR2 from the germline V gene are LNHDA and SQIVND (reference sequence). The V and J ends lost 4 bases and 10 bases respectively, with 11 bases between them.

The chain is built from TRBV19 and TRBJ1-5; D gene uncertain. The receptor comes from a man aged 35 to 55 who had recovered from COVID-19. Sequencing was performed on PBMCs or T cells enriched from blood (not recorded which). CDR3 protein: CASSRVDRPQHF. The CDR3 DNA follows: TGTGCCAGTAGTAGAGTTGATCGACCCCAGCATTTT. Full variable domain (rest looked up from reference TRBV19 and TRBJ1-5): DGGITQSPKYLFRKEGQNVTLSCEQNLNHDAMYWYRQDPGQGLRLIYYSQIVNDFQKGDIAEGYSVSREKKESFPLTVTSAQKNPTAFYLCASSRVDRPQHFGDGTRLSIL.